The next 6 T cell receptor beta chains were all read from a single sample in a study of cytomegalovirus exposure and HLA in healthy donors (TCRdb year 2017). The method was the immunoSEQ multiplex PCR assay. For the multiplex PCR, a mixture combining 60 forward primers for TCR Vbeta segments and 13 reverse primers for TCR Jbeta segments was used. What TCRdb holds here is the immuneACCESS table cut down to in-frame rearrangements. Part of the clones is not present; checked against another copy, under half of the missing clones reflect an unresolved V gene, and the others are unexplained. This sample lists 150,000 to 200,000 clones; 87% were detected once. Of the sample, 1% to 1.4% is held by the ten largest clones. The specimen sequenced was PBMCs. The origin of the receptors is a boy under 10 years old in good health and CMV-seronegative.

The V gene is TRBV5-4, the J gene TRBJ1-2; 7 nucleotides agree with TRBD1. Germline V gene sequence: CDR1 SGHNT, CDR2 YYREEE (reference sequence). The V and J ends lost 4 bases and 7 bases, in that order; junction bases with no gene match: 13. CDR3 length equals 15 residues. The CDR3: CASSPPDRVGSGYTF. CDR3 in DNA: TGTGCCAGCAGCCCCCCCGACAGGGTAGGAAGTGGCTACACCTTC.

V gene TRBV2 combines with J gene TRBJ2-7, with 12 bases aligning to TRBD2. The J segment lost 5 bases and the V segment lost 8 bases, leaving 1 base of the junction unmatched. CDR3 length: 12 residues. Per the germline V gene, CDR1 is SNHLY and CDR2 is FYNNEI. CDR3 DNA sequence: TGTGCCAGCCCTAGCGGGAGGGACGAGCAGTACTTC. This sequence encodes CASPSGRDEQYF.

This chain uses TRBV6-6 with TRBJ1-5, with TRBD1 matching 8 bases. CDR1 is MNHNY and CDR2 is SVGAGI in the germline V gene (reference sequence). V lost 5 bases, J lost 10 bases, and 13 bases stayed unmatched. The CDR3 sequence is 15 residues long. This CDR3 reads CASSPPGTGPSPQHF. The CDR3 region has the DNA TGTGCCAGCAGTCCCCCAGGGACAGGCCCTTCACCCCAGCATTTT.

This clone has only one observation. The CDR3 DNA follows: TGTGCCAGCAGCCATGGACTAGCCTACGAGCAGTACTTC. The encoded protein is CASSHGLAYEQYF. This sequence joins TRBV7-2 and TRBJ2-7, with TRBD2 identical over 7 bases. The V and J ends lost 5 bases and 2 bases, in that order; junction bases with no gene match: 3. The CDR3 sequence is 13 residues long. Per the germline V gene, CDR1 is SGHTA and CDR2 is FQGNSA.

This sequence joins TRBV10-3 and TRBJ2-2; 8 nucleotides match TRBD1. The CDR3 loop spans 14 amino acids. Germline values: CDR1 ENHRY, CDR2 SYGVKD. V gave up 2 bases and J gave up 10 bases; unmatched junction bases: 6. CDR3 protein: CAISEVGQAKELFF. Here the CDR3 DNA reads TGTGCCATCAGTGAGGTGGGACAGGCCAAGGAGCTGTTTTTT.

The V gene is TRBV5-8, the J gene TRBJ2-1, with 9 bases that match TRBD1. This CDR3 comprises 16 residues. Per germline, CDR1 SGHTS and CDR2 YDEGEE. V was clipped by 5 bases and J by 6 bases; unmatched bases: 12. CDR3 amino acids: CASRQQRDRETNEQFF. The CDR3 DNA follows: TGTGCCAGCAGACAACAACGGGACAGGGAAACCAATGAGCAGTTCTTC.